The 27 T cell receptor beta chains in this list originate from one sample, sequenced in a study of cytomegalovirus exposure and HLA in healthy donors. PCR used 60 Vbeta primers and 13 Jbeta primers. The repertoire was sequenced with immunoSEQ multiplex PCR; TCRdb's copy has only in-frame clones and lacks some. Counted here are about 120,000 clones, around 66% occurring once; the ten biggest clones make up about 8.9%. The sequenced sample consisted of PBMCs. The receptors derive from a woman aged 40 to 49 in good health and CMV-seropositive.

CDR3 sequence: CASRGTGYDEQYF. CDR3 nucleotide sequence: TGTGCCAGCCGTGGGACAGGGTACGACGAGCAGTACTTC. V is TRBV6-5 and J is TRBJ2-7, with TRBD1 identical over 9 bases. The germline V gene encodes CDR1 MNHEY and CDR2 SVGAGI. The CDR3 contains 13 residues. The V segment lost 8 bases and the J segment 5 bases; nucleotides outside the gene matches: 7.

This sequence joins TRBV29-1 and TRBJ2-2; 11 bases map to TRBD2. The CDR3 loop spans 16 amino acids. Germline CDR1 and CDR2: SQVTM and ANQGSEA. V trimming: 6 bases; J trimming: 5 bases; junction bases outside the gene matches: 11. CDR3 in DNA: TGCAGCGTGTGGGGGGTTAGCGGGGGGGTGACCGGGGAGCTGTTTTTT. Amino acid sequence: CSVWGVSGGVTGELFF.

The V gene is TRBV19, the J gene TRBJ1-1, with D possibly being TRBD1 (6 bases). The ends were cut back, 4 bases at V and 1 base at J, with 7 bases in the middle. CDR1 LNHDA and CDR2 SQIVND come from the germline V gene (reference sequence). CDR3 length: 13 residues. CDR3 protein: CASSRTENTEAFF. DNA of the CDR3: TGTGCCAGTAGTAGGACAGAGAACACTGAAGCTTTCTTT. The variable domain in full, completed from reference TRBV19 and TRBJ1-1, reads DGGITQSPKYLFRKEGQNVTLSCEQNLNHDAMYWYRQDPGQGLRLIYYSQIVNDFQKGDIAEGYSVSREKKESFPLTVTSAQKNPTAFYLCASSRTENTEAFFGQGTRLTVV.

Only a few counts were recorded for this clone. The chain joins TRBV2 to TRBJ2-7, with 9 bases fitting TRBD1. The CDR3 contains 15 residues. V lost 4 bases to trimming and J lost 2 bases; unmatched junction nucleotides: 6. The V gene's germline CDR1 is SNHLY and CDR2 FYNNEI. CDR3: CASSAPGQGAYEQYF. The CDR3 nucleotides are TGTGCCAGCAGTGCTCCGGGACAGGGCGCCTACGAGCAGTACTTC.

The chain recombines TRBV27 with TRBJ1-1; tentatively, D is TRBD1 (5 bases). The CDR3 extends over 14 amino acids. Germline V gene lookup returns CDR1 MNHEY and CDR2 SMNVEV (reference sequence). V was pared by 6 bases and J by 1 base, with 12 bases between. The CDR3 region is CASSRVGGNTEAFF. The CDR3, as DNA: TGTGCCAGCAGCCGCGTGGGGGGGAACACTGAAGCTTTCTTT.

The chain carries TRBV30 and TRBJ2-7; D is unresolved. Germline V lookup: CDR1 GTSNPN, CDR2 SVGIG (reference sequence). Between the trimmed V and J ends, which lost 2 bases and 3 bases, there was a span of 11 bases. The CDR3 contains 13 residues. The CDR3 loop reads CAWSRGQIYEQYF. The CDR3 DNA reads as TGTGCCTGGAGTCGAGGCCAGATCTACGAGCAGTACTTC.

V usage is TRBV19 and J usage is TRBJ1-3; D is perhaps TRBD1 (5 bases). With 6 bases removed from V and 0 bases from J, the gap between germline ends came to 15 bases. The CDR3 extends over 16 amino acids. The germline gives CDR1 LNHDA, CDR2 SQIVND (reference sequence). The CDR3 protein is CASRDPGLSSGNTIYF. CDR3 nucleotide sequence: TGTGCCAGTAGAGACCCGGGACTGTCCTCTGGAAACACCATATATTTT.

This clone was detected only a few times. The chain carries TRBV27 and TRBJ1-1; possibly TRBD1 for D (6 bases). V shed 9 bases and J shed 2 bases, with 19 bases lying between them. The germline gives CDR1 MNHEY, CDR2 SMNVEV (reference sequence). The CDR3 spans 15 residues. The CDR3 protein is CASTPGRDINTEAFF. The CDR3 DNA follows: TGTGCCAGTACCCCGGGCCGGGACATAAACACTGAAGCTTTCTTT.

This clone was observed a few times. The chain recombines TRBV7-6 with TRBJ2-5; 8 bases match TRBD2. This CDR3 region has 14 residues. V dropped 5 bases and J dropped 5; count of bases not matched to a gene: 7. Looked up from germline, CDR1 is SGHVS and CDR2 is FNYEAQ. CDR3 in DNA: TGTGCCAGCAGCACACAGCGGGGGAGGGAGACCCAGTACTTC. Translated: CASSTQRGRETQYF.

The sample holds one count of this clone. This chain links TRBV5-6 with TRBJ1-3; D unresolved. V was shortened by 1 base and J by 8 bases, with 7 bases between the two germline ends. CDR1 is SGHDT, CDR2 YYEEEE, per germline. There are 12 residues in the CDR3. Written as DNA, the CDR3 is TGTGCCAGCAGCTTGTCCTCGGACACCATATATTTT. The encoded protein is CASSLSSDTIYF.

This clone showed up just once. The chain couples TRBV6-1 to TRBJ2-1, with D possibly TRBD2 on 6 matching bases. The CDR3 has 15 residues. Between the trimmed V and J ends, which lost 4 bases and 0 bases, there was a span of 10 bases. In germline, CDR1 is MNHNS, CDR2 SASEGT. The CDR3 sequence: CASSAREISYNEQFF. The CDR3 region has the DNA TGTGCCAGCAGTGCCCGGGAGATCTCCTACAATGAGCAGTTCTTC.

This rearrangement joins TRBV11-3 to TRBJ2-1; TRBD1 agrees at 9 bases. J gave up 2 bases and V 5 bases, and 7 bases lay outside the gene matches. Per germline, CDR1 SGHNT and CDR2 YENEEA. The CDR3 has 16 amino acids. The CDR3 nucleotides read TGTGCCAGCAGCCCGGGGACAGGGAAGCCCTACAATGAGCAGTTCTTC. It translates to CASSPGTGKPYNEQFF.

In nucleotides, the CDR3 is TGTGCTAGTGGCCAAAGGTATCGGCGGAGGGCCACCTACGAGCAGTACTTC. Protein product: CASGQRYRRRATYEQYF. J is TRBJ2-7 and V is TRBV12-5, with a tentative D call TRBD2 (6 bases). CDR1 LGHNT and CDR2 FRNRAP come from the germline V gene. Trimming removed 6 bases from V and 2 bases from J, with 23 bases in between. The CDR3 length is 17 residues.

This clone was seen a single time. The V gene is TRBV14, the J gene TRBJ2-5, with a tentative D call TRBD2 (6 bases). The CDR3 totals 14 residues. Trimming cost V 7 bases and J 6 bases, with 18 bases left between them. The germline V gene encodes CDR1 SGHDN and CDR2 FVKESK. The CDR3 DNA reads as TGTGCCAGCACCCCCCGGGGGAACGACAAGACCCAGTACTTC. As protein: CASTPRGNDKTQYF.

V usage is TRBV18 and J usage is TRBJ2-7; TRBD1 agrees at 7 bases. The CDR3 has 14 residues. The J segment lost 6 bases and the V segment lost 5 bases, leaving 10 bases of the junction unmatched. Germline V gene sequence: CDR1 KGHSH, CDR2 LQKENI. DNA for the CDR3: TGTGCCAGCTCATCTGACAGGGTAGTAGGCGAGCAGTACTTC. This sequence encodes CASSSDRVVGEQYF.

The chain employs TRBV4-2 and TRBJ2-1, with 11 bases aligning to TRBD2. The CDR3 spans 17 residues. The trim removed 1 base at V and 8 bases at J, leaving 10 bases unmatched. Germline CDR1 reads LGHNA; CDR2 reads YNFKEQ. The CDR3 DNA is TGTGCCAGCAGCCAAGTTAGAGGACTAGCGGGTGGAGATGAGCAGTTCTTC. Translated: CASSQVRGLAGGDEQFF.

There are a few counts of this clone. The junction differs from germline at one of its ends, possibly a read error. The chain couples TRBV7-7 to TRBJ2-1; 11 nucleotides match TRBD2. Looked up from germline, CDR1 is SSHAT and CDR2 is FNYEAQ (reference sequence). The length of the CDR3 is 14 residues. DNA for the CDR3: TGTGCTAGCAGCCGACTAGCGGGAAATAATGAGCAGTTCTTC. This gives the protein CASSRLAGNNEQFF.

The chain recombines TRBV7-2 with TRBJ1-4; D remains ambiguous. V was trimmed by 3 bases and J by 7 bases, leaving 15 bases between them. The V gene's germline CDR1 is SGHTA and CDR2 FQGNSA. The CDR3 totals 15 residues. Written as DNA, the CDR3 is TGTGCCAGCAGCTTTAATTGGGAGGCCGGTGAAAAACTGTTTTTT. Amino acids: CASSFNWEAGEKLFF. Drawing the rest from reference TRBV7-2 and TRBJ1-4, the complete variable domain is GAGVSQSPSNKVTEKGKDVELRCDPISGHTALYWYRQSLGQGLEFLIYFQGNSAPDKSGLPSDRFSAERTGGSVSTLTIQRTQQEDSAVYLCASSFNWEAGEKLFFGSGTQLSVL.

The chain carries TRBV5-4 and TRBJ2-1; TRBD2 matches at 9 bases. The V and J ends lost 6 bases and 8 bases, in that order; junction bases with no gene match: 15. Germline-derived CDR1 and CDR2 are SGHNT and YYREEE (reference sequence). This CDR3 spans 16 amino acids. In DNA form, the CDR3 reads TGTGCCAGCAACAGAGGGGCGGGAGGGGGTTTGGATGAGCAGTTCTTC. It translates to CASNRGAGGGLDEQFF.

The genes are TRBV19 and TRBJ2-1, with 11 bases lining up with TRBD2. V shed 1 base, J shed 0 bases, and the junction held 5 bases outside the gene matches. CDR3 size: 18 residues. CDR1 is LNHDA and CDR2 is SQIVND in the germline V gene (reference sequence). CDR3 sequence (DNA): TGTGCCAGTAGTATAGGTAGCCTAGCGGGAGGCTCCTACAATGAGCAGTTCTTC. This gives the protein CASSIGSLAGGSYNEQFF.

V usage is TRBV5-4 and J usage is TRBJ2-3; 10 bases map to TRBD2. V shed 3 bases, J shed 2 bases, and the junction held 9 bases outside the gene matches. The CDR3 is 17 amino acids. CDR1 and CDR2 (germline): SGHNT, YYREEE (reference sequence). The CDR3 region is CASSSSASGRNTDTQYF. The CDR3 region has the DNA TGTGCCAGCAGCTCCTCCGCTAGCGGGAGAAACACAGATACGCAGTATTTT.

This clone was picked up many times. The chain employs TRBV4-1 and TRBJ1-2; no clear D. Trimming cost V 0 bases and J 4 bases, with 18 bases left between them. The germline gives CDR1 MGHRA, CDR2 YSYEKL. There are 17 residues in the CDR3. The CDR3 region is CASSQDFFGVVGYGYTF. CDR3 coding DNA: TGCGCCAGCAGCCAAGATTTCTTCGGGGTCGTTGGCTATGGCTACACCTTC.

The V call is TRBV6-1, the J call TRBJ1-3; D remains unclear. The CDR3 runs to 12 residues. Germline V lookup: CDR1 MNHNS, CDR2 SASEGT. V was shortened by 4 bases and J by 4 bases, with 5 bases between the two germline ends. The CDR3, as DNA: TGTGCCAGCAGTGTCTCCGGAAACACCATATATTTT. It is translated as CASSVSGNTIYF.

The chain joins TRBV6-5 to TRBJ2-4, with 9 bases lining up with TRBD1. V lost 4 bases and J lost 8; bases outside the gene matches: 9. The CDR3 runs 15 residues. The germline V gene has CDR1 MNHEY and CDR2 SVGAGI. The CDR3 DNA follows: TGTGCCAGCAGTTCCGGGACAGGGCCCGCAGACATTCAGTACTTC. As protein: CASSSGTGPADIQYF.

The chain employs TRBV5-4 and TRBJ1-1; the match to TRBD1 covers 7 bases. The CDR3 contains 14 residues. With 3 bases clipped from V and 1 base from J, the junction kept 3 bases outside the gene matches. Germline loops: CDR1 SGHNT, CDR2 YYREEE (reference sequence). The CDR3: CASSSDRSNTEAFF. The CDR3 DNA reads TGTGCCAGCAGCTCGGACAGGTCGAACACTGAAGCTTTCTTT. The whole variable domain, filled in from reference TRBV5-4 and TRBJ1-1, reads ETGVTQSPTHLIKTRGQQVTLRCSSQSGHNTVSWYQQALGQGPQFIFQYYREEENGRGNFPPRFSGLQFPNYSSELNVNALELDDSALYLCASSSDRSNTEAFFGQGTRLTVV.

This chain joins TRBV27 and TRBJ1-2, with 7 positions matching TRBD1. The CDR3 loop spans 15 amino acids. CDR1 is MNHEY, CDR2 SMNVEV, per germline (reference sequence). The V and J ends lost 5 bases and 5 bases, in that order; junction bases with no gene match: 11. The CDR3, as DNA: TGTGCCAGCAGTACAGACAGGGCCCTCCTATATGGCTACACCTTC. It specifies CASSTDRALLYGYTF.

The V call is TRBV30, the J call TRBJ2-7; the D gene is possibly TRBD1 (5 bases). The germline V gene has CDR1 GTSNPN and CDR2 SVGIG (reference sequence). Trimming left V 4 bases short and J 1 base short, with 17 bases between. This CDR3 comprises 15 residues. CDR3 bases: TGTGCCTGGAATAAAGGGGCAGGGAAATCCTACGAGCAGTACTTC. It yields the protein CAWNKGAGKSYEQYF.